This T cell receptor beta chain was obtained from a study of blood T cell repertoires in COVID-19. Sequenced by immunoSEQ multiplex PCR; TCRdb stores in-frame clones only, minus some. Of about 30,000 clones listed, about 90% are singletons. Germline trimming cut 6 bases from V and 9 bases from J; bases unmatched to any gene: 9. The CDR3 is made up of 16 amino acids. Germline lookup yields CDR1 MNHEY and CDR2 SVGEGT. The chain is built from TRBV6-2 or TRBV6-3 and TRBJ1-6, with 12 bases identical to TRBD1. The receptor was derived from a human donor in a cohort sampled during active COVID-19. The sample was peripheral blood. The CDR3 protein is CASSPRGQGAGSPLHF. The CDR3 DNA is TGTGCCAGCAGCCCAAGGGGACAGGGGGCAGGTTCACCCCTCCACTTT.